A single sample gave rise to the 24 T cell receptor beta chains below, sequenced in a study of OX40 agonist ivuxolimab in advanced cancers. The table came from immunoSEQ multiplex PCR; TCRdb's copy has only in-frame clones and leaves some out. The sample shows about 14,000 clones, approximately 80% of them seen only once. Specimen: CD4+ or CD8+ T cells sorted from blood, collected in a trial of the OX40 agonist ivuxolimab. Receptors originate from an adult with an advanced solid tumor such as melanoma, head and neck, liver or kidney cancer.

The chain employs TRBV7-9 and TRBJ2-7, with D perhaps being TRBD1 or TRBD2 (5 bases each). The V and J ends lost 2 bases and 4 bases respectively, with 12 bases between them. The CDR3 totals 14 residues. Germline V gives CDR1 SEHNR, CDR2 FQNEAQ (reference sequence). The CDR3 protein is CASSLIGAAYEQYF. The CDR3 nucleotides read TGTGCCAGCAGCTTAATCGGGGCGGCTTACGAGCAGTACTTC.

This sequence joins TRBV29-1 and TRBJ2-7; the match to TRBD2 covers 7 bases. Germline-derived CDR1 and CDR2 are SQVTM and ANQGSEA. The CDR3 sequence is 15 residues long. With V trimmed by 3 bases and J by 4 bases, 12 bases remained unmatched. The CDR3 here is CSVDGTGEGVYEQYF. The CDR3 bases are TGCAGCGTTGATGGTACGGGGGAGGGCGTGTACGAGCAGTACTTC.

The chain carries TRBV14 and TRBJ2-1, with TRBD2 as a possible D gene (6 bases). CDR1 is SGHDN, CDR2 FVKESK, per germline. The CDR3 consists of 16 residues. Between the trimmed V and J ends, which lost 1 base and 0 bases, there was a span of 10 bases. For the CDR3, the DNA is TGTGCCAGCAGCCAAGTGGGCGGGAACTCCTACAATGAGCAGTTCTTC. Protein sequence: CASSQVGGNSYNEQFF. Variable domain in full (rest from reference TRBV14 and TRBJ2-1): EAGVTQFPSHSVIEKGQTVTLRCDPISGHDNLYWYRRVMGKEIKFLLHFVKESKQDESGMPNNRFLAERTGGTYSTLKVQPAELEDSGVYFCASSQVGGNSYNEQFFGPGTRLTVL.

The chain is built from TRBV6-1 and TRBJ2-6; no definite D call. The CDR3 is 17 amino acids. CDR1 is MNHNS and CDR2 is SASEGT in the germline V gene. The V gene lost 3 bases and the J gene lost 3 bases, with 15 bases spanning the gap. The CDR3 spells CASSERPRAFGANVLTF. Written as DNA, the CDR3 is TGTGCCAGCAGTGAGCGGCCTCGAGCCTTTGGGGCCAACGTCCTGACTTTC.

This chain connects TRBV30 to TRBJ1-1, with D possibly matching TRBD1 (6 bases). Deletions cut 3 bases from V and 3 bases from J, with 11 bases between. The CDR3 length is 13 residues. CDR1 GTSNPN and CDR2 SVGIG come from the germline V gene (reference sequence). The CDR3 reads CAWREQGHTEAFF. The CDR3 bases are TGTGCCTGGAGGGAACAGGGTCACACTGAAGCTTTCTTT.

V and J are TRBV11-2 and TRBJ2-7, with 9 bases aligning to TRBD2. CDR3 length equals 14 residues. V dropped 1 base and J dropped 6; count of bases not matched to a gene: 4. CDR1 SGHAT and CDR2 FQNNGV come from the germline V gene. CDR3 sequence (DNA): TGTGCCAGCAGCTTAGGAGCGGGAGGCTCCGAGCAGTACTTC. This sequence encodes CASSLGAGGSEQYF.

This chain connects TRBV4-3 to TRBJ2-7; 9 bases are a match to TRBD1. CDR1 is LGHNA and CDR2 is YSLEER in the germline V gene. The CDR3 loop spans 16 amino acids. After removal of 0 bases from V and 6 bases from J, the junction contained 9 bases not matched to a gene. The CDR3 region has the DNA TGCGCCAGCAGCCAAGATTGGTCGGACAGGGGCGCCGAGCAGTACTTC. Its protein is CASSQDWSDRGAEQYF.

This clone was counted a single time. The chain is built from TRBV29-1 and TRBJ2-1, with D possibly being TRBD1 (5 bases). The CDR3 runs 14 residues. Germline V lookup: CDR1 SQVTM, CDR2 ANQGSEA. Trimming left V 3 bases short and J 2 bases short, with 11 bases between. The CDR3 sequence is CSVETTGPYNEQFF. The CDR3 DNA follows: TGCAGCGTTGAGACCACAGGTCCCTACAATGAGCAGTTCTTC.

The V gene is TRBV27, the J gene TRBJ2-7; D tentatively fits TRBD1 or TRBD2 (6 bases each). The germline CDR1 and CDR2 sequences are MNHEY and SMNVEV (reference sequence). V was trimmed by 2 bases and J by 2 bases, leaving 10 bases between them. The CDR3 length is 14 residues. The CDR3 region is CASSLAGGPYEQYF. CDR3 bases: TGTGCCAGCAGTTTAGCCGGGGGCCCCTACGAGCAGTACTTC.

The V call is TRBV7-2, the J call TRBJ1-2; TRBD1 might be the D (5 bases). Germline values: CDR1 SGHTA, CDR2 FQGNSA. The germline V and J ends were trimmed by 6 bases and 6 bases, with 20 bases remaining between them. The CDR3 loop spans 15 amino acids. DNA for the CDR3: TGTGCCAGCAGACCCATCCCTGGGGGTCGCGATGGCTACACCTTC. Protein product: CASRPIPGGRDGYTF.

DNA of the CDR3: TGTGCCAGCAGCGTATCCAGCAGCTCTGGAAACACCATATATTTT. It yields the protein CASSVSSSSGNTIYF. The rearrangement joins TRBV9 to TRBJ1-3, with D unresolved. V gave up 1 base and J gave up 0 bases, with 8 bases separating them. CDR1 SGDLS and CDR2 YYNGEE come from the germline V gene. This CDR3 comprises 15 residues.

This clone was seen once. The chain employs TRBV7-8 and TRBJ2-1; either TRBD1 or TRBD2 may supply D (5 bases each). V was clipped by 1 base and J by 6 bases, with 13 bases between them. The CDR3 is 15 amino acids. Germline-derived CDR1 and CDR2 are SGHVS and FQNEAQ. CDR3 in amino acids: CASSLEGVGPNEQFF. The CDR3 DNA reads as TGTGCCAGCAGCTTAGAGGGCGTGGGACCCAATGAGCAGTTCTTC.

This chain connects TRBV9 to TRBJ2-2; D gene unclear. The germline gives CDR1 SGDLS, CDR2 YYNGEE. Trimming left V 1 base short and J 0 bases short, with 1 base between. The CDR3 consists of 13 residues. In nucleotides, the CDR3 is TGTGCCAGCAGCGTAACGAACACCGGGGAGCTGTTTTTT. Translation gives CASSVTNTGELFF.

CDR3 protein: CASTSHILTYEQYF. The CDR3 coding sequence is TGTGCCAGCACCTCACATATTCTGACCTACGAGCAGTACTTC. V gene TRBV28 combines with J gene TRBJ2-7, with D unresolved. The germline CDR1 and CDR2 sequences are MDHEN and SYDVKM. Trimming left V 7 bases short and J 2 bases short, with 15 bases between. The CDR3 spans 14 residues. Full variable domain (remainder filled in from reference TRBV28 and TRBJ2-7): DVKVTQSSRYLVKRTGEKVFLECVQDMDHENMFWYRQDPGLGLRLIYFSYDVKMKEKGDIPEGYSVSREKKERFSLILESASTNQTSMYLCASTSHILTYEQYFGPGTRLTVT.

V and J are TRBV19 and TRBJ2-1; D is ambiguous. Deletions cut 3 bases from V and 4 bases from J, with 7 bases between. From germline, CDR1 is LNHDA and CDR2 SQIVND (reference sequence). The CDR3 loop spans 13 amino acids. The CDR3 region has the DNA TGTGCCAGTAGTATTTTTCCATACAATGAGCAGTTCTTC. It encodes CASSIFPYNEQFF.

The chain couples TRBV28 to TRBJ2-1; TRBD2 might be the D (5 bases). Germline V gene data show CDR1 as MDHEN and CDR2 as SYDVKM. The V end lost 3 bases, the J end lost 6 bases, and 15 bases lay between the germline ends. The CDR3 length is 15 residues. The CDR3 sequence: CASSFLREFGNEQFF. The CDR3 nucleotides read TGTGCCAGCAGTTTTTTAAGGGAGTTCGGCAATGAGCAGTTCTTC.

This chain links TRBV11-3 with TRBJ2-1; a weak D match, TRBD2 (6 bases). CDR1 and CDR2 (germline): SGHNT, YENEEA. The length of the CDR3 is 13 residues. V was trimmed by 1 base and J by 9 bases, leaving 10 bases between them. CDR3 in DNA: TGTGCCAGCAGCTTAGGACTAGGAGGTGAGCAGTTCTTC. Residues: CASSLGLGGEQFF. The full variable domain, rest sourced from reference TRBV11-3 and TRBJ2-1, is EAGVVQSPRYKIIEKKQPVAFWCNPISGHNTLYWYLQNLGQGPELLIRYENEEAVDDSQLPKDRFSAERLKGVDSTLKIQPAELGDSAVYLCASSLGLGGEQFFGPGTRLTVL.

This clone was seen a handful of times. J is TRBJ2-1 and V is TRBV4-1; TRBD2 agrees at 14 bases. CDR1 and CDR2 from the germline V gene are MGHRA and YSYEKL. The length of the CDR3 is 15 residues. V lost 3 bases, J lost 9 bases, and 4 bases stayed unmatched. The CDR3 loop reads CASSHPGLAGVEQFF. In nucleotides, the CDR3 is TGCGCCAGCAGCCACCCGGGACTAGCGGGAGTTGAGCAGTTCTTC.

This clone occurred once. The V call is TRBV19, the J call TRBJ2-5, with 8 bases identical to TRBD2. Germline trimming cut 5 bases from V and 2 bases from J; bases unmatched to any gene: 4. The CDR3 spans 14 residues. CDR1 is LNHDA, CDR2 SQIVND, per germline (reference sequence). The CDR3 protein is CASSVAGTQETQYF. The CDR3 DNA is TGTGCCAGTAGTGTAGCGGGAACACAAGAGACCCAGTACTTC.

The chain combines TRBV9 with TRBJ2-1; tentative D call: TRBD1 (6 bases). The germline gives CDR1 SGDLS, CDR2 YYNGEE. Trimming took 8 bases from V and 6 from J, leaving 12 bases between them. This CDR3 is 12 amino acids long. The CDR3 DNA follows: TGTGCCAGTACTGACAGGTCCAATGAGCAGTTCTTC. Translating it yields CASTDRSNEQFF.

V is TRBV28 and J is TRBJ2-1, with no clear D. Trimming stripped 5 bases from V and 8 bases from J, with 10 bases between. Germline assignment: CDR1 MDHEN and CDR2 SYDVKM. CDR3 length: 12 amino acids. The CDR3 bases are TGTGCCAGCAGTGCCGTTTTGGATGAGCAGTTCTTC. Protein product: CASSAVLDEQFF.

The chain has TRBV19 and TRBJ2-7; a weak D match, TRBD1 (6 bases). CDR1 and CDR2 from the germline V gene are LNHDA and SQIVND (reference sequence). The ends were cut back, 3 bases at V and 3 bases at J, with 12 bases in the middle. This CDR3 spans 14 amino acids. The CDR3 DNA reads TGTGCCAGTAGTATGGGACACGCAGGCTACGAGCAGTACTTC. Residues: CASSMGHAGYEQYF.

This clone was seen just once. The rearrangement links TRBV9 to TRBJ1-6, with TRBD1 matching over 10 bases. The J segment lost 6 bases and the V segment lost 3 bases, leaving 3 bases of the junction unmatched. Germline V gene lookup returns CDR1 SGDLS and CDR2 YYNGEE. The CDR3 is 15 amino acids. The CDR3 reads CASSGGDRGNSPLHF. CDR3 nucleotides: TGTGCCAGCAGCGGCGGGGACAGGGGTAATTCACCCCTCCACTTT.

This rearrangement joins TRBV7-6 to TRBJ2-1; no clear D gene. CDR3 length: 14 residues. Germline CDR1 and CDR2: SGHVS and FNYEAQ. V lost 1 base, J lost 3 bases, and 7 bases lay in between. CDR3 region: CASSLEANYNEQFF. The CDR3 region has the DNA TGTGCCAGCAGCTTAGAGGCTAACTACAATGAGCAGTTCTTC. Full variable domain (missing parts from reference TRBV7-6 and TRBJ2-1): GAGVSQSPRYKVTKRGQDVALRCDPISGHVSLYWYRQALGQGPEFLTYFNYEAQQDKSGLPNDRFSAERPEGSISTLTIQRTEQRDSAMYRCASSLEANYNEQFFGPGTRLTVL.